The clone carrying this TCR beta chain was observed once. The target antigen is unknown. Some clones are missing from TCRdb's copy, which holds only in-frame ones; the method was immunoSEQ multiplex PCR. The repertoire holds under 1 million clones, with roughly 96% as singletons. This entry comes from a study of shared clonotypes between healthy human individuals. General study points: The researchers took only blood, and tissue repertoires probably look different.

Naive CD8 populations comprised CD45RO-negative cells positively selected for CCR7, excluding terminally differentiated effector memory CD45RA+ cells. The TCR originated in a man aged 25 to 45 in good health. Sequenced input: naive CD8+ T cells sorted from blood.

CDR3 DNA: TGTGCCAGCAGCTCCCTACCCTCTTTGGTTAGCAATCAGCCCCAGCATTTT. Its protein product is CASSSLPSLVSNQPQHF. The chain is built from TRBV7-6 and TRBJ1-5; D is unclear. This CDR3 comprises 17 residues. Germline V gives CDR1 SGHVS, CDR2 FNYEAQ. The V gene lost 4 bases and the J gene lost 0 bases, with 16 bases spanning the gap.